The clone carrying this TCR beta chain was found a few times. Its antigen is unidentified. This specimen comes from a study of molecular identifiers for immune sequencing clone quantification. Findings and limits, study-wide: In naive cells, under 1% of molecules belonged to clones above 20 RNA copies, against over 97% in effector cells. Identical TCR molecules that share a barcode could lead to an underestimation of highly expanded clone sizes.

Germline CDR1 reads MNHEY; CDR2 reads SMNVEV (reference sequence). This CDR3 has 12 residues. The V end was cut by 4 bases, the J end by 7 bases, with 7 bases between. A CD8+CD4-CCR7+CD45RA+ gate was used to sort naive CD8 T cells. Previously described methods and listed TCR primers were used for bulk TCR libraries. MiXCR, applied by TCRdb to the PCR reads, yields one record per CDR3 protein. The repertoire holds approximately 670,000 distinct CDR3 sequences, with approximately 20% as singletons. The chain combines TRBV27 with TRBJ2-2; D gene uncertain. This clonotype originated in a human donor in good health. Some libraries in this study had Jurkat cell RNA spiked in. Sequencing was done on a sample of naive CD8+ T cells from blood, with Jurkat cell RNA spiked in. Subset: FACS-sorted CD8+CD4-CCR7+CD45RA+ naive T cells. The CDR3: CASSSPGGELFF. The DNA for the CDR3 is TGTGCCAGCAGTTCCCCAGGCGGGGAGCTGTTTTTT.